This TCR beta chain was captured in a study of cytomegalovirus exposure and HLA in healthy donors. Study overall: Roughly 92 million unique TCRs, all from HLA-typed donors, were included in an early release of the data.

The PCR contained 60 Vbeta and 13 Jbeta primers. Methods used by the authors: As a later analysis found, there were around 86 million unique TCR beta chains, of which some 10 million were shared. The table came from immunoSEQ multiplex PCR; TCRdb's copy has only in-frame clones and leaves some out. The DNA gave D and trimming, while V, J and clone size come from that table. The sample table includes some 150,000 clones. The CDR3 is made up of 15 amino acids. Trimming cost V 3 bases and J 4 bases, with 14 bases left between them. Germline assignment: CDR1 MRHNA and CDR2 SNTAGT. The sample comprised PBMCs. This chain uses TRBV6-4 with TRBJ2-3; D is perhaps TRBD2 (6 bases). The receptor was derived from a woman aged 18 to 35 in good health and CMV-seronegative. CDR3 bases: TGTGCCAGCAGTGATTTGGTGGGAGGCGCAGATACGCAGTATTTT. Its protein is CASSDLVGGADTQYF.